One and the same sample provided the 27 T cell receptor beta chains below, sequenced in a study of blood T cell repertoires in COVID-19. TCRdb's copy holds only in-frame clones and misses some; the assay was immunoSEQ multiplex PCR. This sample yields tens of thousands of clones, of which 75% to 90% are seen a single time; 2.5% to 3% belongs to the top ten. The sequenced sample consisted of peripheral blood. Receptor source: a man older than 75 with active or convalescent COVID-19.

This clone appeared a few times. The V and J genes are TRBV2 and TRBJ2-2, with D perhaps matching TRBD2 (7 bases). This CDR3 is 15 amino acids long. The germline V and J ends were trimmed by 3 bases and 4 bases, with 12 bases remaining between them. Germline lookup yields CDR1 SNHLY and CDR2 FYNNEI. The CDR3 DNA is TGTGCCAGCAGTGACCGGGGGGCTGGCACCGGGGAGCTGTTTTTT. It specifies CASSDRGAGTGELFF.

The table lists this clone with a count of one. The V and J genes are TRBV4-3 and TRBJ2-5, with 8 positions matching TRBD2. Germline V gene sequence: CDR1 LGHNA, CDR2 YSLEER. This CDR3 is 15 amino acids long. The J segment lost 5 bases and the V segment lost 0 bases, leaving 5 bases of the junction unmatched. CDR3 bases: TGCGCCAGCAGCCAAGAAGCGGGAGTGTGGGAGACCCAGTACTTC. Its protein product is CASSQEAGVWETQYF.

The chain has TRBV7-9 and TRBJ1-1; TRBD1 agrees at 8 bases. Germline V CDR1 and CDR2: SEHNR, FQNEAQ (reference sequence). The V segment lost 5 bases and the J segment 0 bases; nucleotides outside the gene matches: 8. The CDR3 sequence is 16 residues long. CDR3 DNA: TGTGCCAGCAGCCGGACAGGGCGGGGGATGAACACTGAAGCTTTCTTT. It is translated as CASSRTGRGMNTEAFF.

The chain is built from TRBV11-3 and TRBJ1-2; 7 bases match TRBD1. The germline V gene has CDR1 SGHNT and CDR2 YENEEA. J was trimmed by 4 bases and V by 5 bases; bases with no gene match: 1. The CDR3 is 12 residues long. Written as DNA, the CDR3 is TGTGCCAGCAGCGACAGGGTCTATGGCTACACCTTC. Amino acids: CASSDRVYGYTF.

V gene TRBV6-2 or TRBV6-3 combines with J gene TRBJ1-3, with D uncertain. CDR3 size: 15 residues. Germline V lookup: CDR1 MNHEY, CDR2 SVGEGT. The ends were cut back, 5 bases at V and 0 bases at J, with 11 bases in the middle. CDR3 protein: CASSPPTASGNTIYF. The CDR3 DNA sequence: TGTGCCAGCAGTCCCCCTACAGCCTCTGGAAACACCATATATTTT.

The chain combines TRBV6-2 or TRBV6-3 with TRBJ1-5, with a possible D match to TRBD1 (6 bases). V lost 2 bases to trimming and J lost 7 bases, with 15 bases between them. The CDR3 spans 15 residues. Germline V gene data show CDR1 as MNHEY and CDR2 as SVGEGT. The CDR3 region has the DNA TGTGCCAGCAGTTACCGACCGACAGGACGACAGCCCCAGCATTTT. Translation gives CASSYRPTGRQPQHF.

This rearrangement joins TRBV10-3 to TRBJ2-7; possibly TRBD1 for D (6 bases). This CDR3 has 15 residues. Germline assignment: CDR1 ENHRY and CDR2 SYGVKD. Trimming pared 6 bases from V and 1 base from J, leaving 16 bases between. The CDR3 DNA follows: TGTGCCATCAGACTGACCCTGGACAGTTCCTACGAGCAGTACTTC. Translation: CAIRLTLDSSYEQYF.

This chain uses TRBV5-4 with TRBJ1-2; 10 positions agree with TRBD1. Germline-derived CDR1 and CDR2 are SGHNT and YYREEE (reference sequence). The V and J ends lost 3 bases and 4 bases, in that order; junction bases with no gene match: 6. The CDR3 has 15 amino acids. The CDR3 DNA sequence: TGTGCCAGCAGCTCGGACAGGGGGGCGGCCTATGGCTACACCTTC. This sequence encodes CASSSDRGAAYGYTF.

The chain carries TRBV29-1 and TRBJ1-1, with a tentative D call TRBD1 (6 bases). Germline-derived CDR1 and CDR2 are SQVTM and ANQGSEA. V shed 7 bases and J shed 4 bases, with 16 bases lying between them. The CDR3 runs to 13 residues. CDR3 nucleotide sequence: TGCAGCGCCGAGGAGTACAGGGCCACTGAAGCTTTCTTT. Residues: CSAEEYRATEAFF.

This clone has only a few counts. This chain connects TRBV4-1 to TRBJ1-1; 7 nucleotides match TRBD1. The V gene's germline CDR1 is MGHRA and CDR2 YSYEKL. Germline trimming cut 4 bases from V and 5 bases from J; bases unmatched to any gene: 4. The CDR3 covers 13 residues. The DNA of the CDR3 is TGCGCCAGCAGCCCGAACAGGGGTACTGAAGCTTTCTTT. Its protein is CASSPNRGTEAFF.

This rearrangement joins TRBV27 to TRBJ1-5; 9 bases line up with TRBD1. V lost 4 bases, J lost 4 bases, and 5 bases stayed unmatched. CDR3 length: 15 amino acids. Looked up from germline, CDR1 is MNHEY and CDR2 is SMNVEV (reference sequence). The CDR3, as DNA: TGTGCCAGCAGTTCGGGACAGGGACAGAATCAGCCCCAGCATTTT. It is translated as CASSSGQGQNQPQHF.

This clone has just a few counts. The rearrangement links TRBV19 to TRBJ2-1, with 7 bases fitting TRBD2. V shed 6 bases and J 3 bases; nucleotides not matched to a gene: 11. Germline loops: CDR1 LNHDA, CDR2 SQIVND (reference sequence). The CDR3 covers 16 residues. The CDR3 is CASSRRTSKVYNEQFF. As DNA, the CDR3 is TGTGCCAGTAGCCGTCGGACTAGTAAGGTCTACAATGAGCAGTTCTTC.

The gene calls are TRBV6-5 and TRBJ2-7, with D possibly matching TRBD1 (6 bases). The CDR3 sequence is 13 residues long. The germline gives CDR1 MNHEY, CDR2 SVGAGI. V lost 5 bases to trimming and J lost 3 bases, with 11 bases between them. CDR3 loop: CASSNQQGYEQYF. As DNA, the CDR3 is TGTGCCAGCAGTAACCAACAGGGCTACGAGCAGTACTTC.

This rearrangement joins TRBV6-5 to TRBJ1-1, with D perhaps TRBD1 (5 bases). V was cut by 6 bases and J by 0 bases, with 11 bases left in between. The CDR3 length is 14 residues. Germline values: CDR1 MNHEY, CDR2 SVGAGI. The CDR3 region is CASRPWGMNTEAFF. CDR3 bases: TGTGCCAGCAGACCGTGGGGCATGAACACTGAAGCTTTCTTT.

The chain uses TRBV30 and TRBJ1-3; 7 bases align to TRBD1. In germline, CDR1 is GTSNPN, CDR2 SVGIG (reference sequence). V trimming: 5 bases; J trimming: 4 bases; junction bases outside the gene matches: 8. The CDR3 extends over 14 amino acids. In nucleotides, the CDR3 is TGTGCCTGGGCCAGGGGGGTTGGGGGAAACACCATATATTTT. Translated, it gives CAWARGVGGNTIYF.

CDR3 loop: CASSEPTGSQTQYF. The CDR3, as DNA: TGTGCCAGCAGTGAACCGACAGGGTCGCAGACCCAGTACTTC. The rearrangement links TRBV2 to TRBJ2-5, with 7 bases identical to TRBD1. The CDR3 sequence is 14 residues long. CDR1 and CDR2 from the germline V gene are SNHLY and FYNNEI. V was clipped by 2 bases and J by 6 bases; unmatched bases: 6.

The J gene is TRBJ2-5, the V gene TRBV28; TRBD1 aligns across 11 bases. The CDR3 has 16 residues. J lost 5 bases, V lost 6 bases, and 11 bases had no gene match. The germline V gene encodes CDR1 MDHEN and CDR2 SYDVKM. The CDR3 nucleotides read TGTGCCAGCAGCCCCGGGCGGGACAGGGGGTGGGAGACCCAGTACTTC. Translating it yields CASSPGRDRGWETQYF. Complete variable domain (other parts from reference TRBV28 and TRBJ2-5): DVKVTQSSRYLVKRTGEKVFLECVQDMDHENMFWYRQDPGLGLRLIYFSYDVKMKEKGDIPEGYSVSREKKERFSLILESASTNQTSMYLCASSPGRDRGWETQYFGPGTRLLVL.

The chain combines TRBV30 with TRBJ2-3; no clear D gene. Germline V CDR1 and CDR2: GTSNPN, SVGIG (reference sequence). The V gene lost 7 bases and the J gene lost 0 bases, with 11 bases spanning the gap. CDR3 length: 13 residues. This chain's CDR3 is CAYLLWSTDTQYF. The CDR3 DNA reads TGTGCCTATCTACTGTGGAGCACAGATACGCAGTATTTT.

CDR3 sequence: CASSDGGGQPQHF. CDR3 in DNA: TGCGCCAGCAGTGATGGGGGGGGTCAGCCCCAGCATTTT. This chain links TRBV10-2 with TRBJ1-5; a possible D gene is TRBD1 (5 bases). The CDR3 is 13 residues long. V was clipped by 3 bases and J by 6 bases, with 9 bases between them. CDR1 WSHSY and CDR2 SAAADI come from the germline V gene.

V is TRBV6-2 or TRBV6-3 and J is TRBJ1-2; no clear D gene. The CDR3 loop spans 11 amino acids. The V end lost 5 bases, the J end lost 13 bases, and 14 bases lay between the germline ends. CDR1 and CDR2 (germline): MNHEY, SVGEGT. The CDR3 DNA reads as TGTGCCAGCAGTGACGATATACTAAGCACCTTC. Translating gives CASSDDILSTF.

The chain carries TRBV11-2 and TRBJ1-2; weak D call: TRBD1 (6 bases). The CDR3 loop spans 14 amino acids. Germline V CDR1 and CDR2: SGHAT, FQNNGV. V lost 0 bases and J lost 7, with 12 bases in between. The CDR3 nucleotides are TGTGCCAGCAGCTTAGAACGGCAGGGGACTGGCTACACCTTC. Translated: CASSLERQGTGYTF.

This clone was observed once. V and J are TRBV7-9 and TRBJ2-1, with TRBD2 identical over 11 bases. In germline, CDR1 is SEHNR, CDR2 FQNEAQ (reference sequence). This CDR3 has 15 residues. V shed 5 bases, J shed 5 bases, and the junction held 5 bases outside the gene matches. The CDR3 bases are TGTGCCAGCAGCCGACTAGCGGGGACCGACAATGAGCAGTTCTTC. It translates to CASSRLAGTDNEQFF.

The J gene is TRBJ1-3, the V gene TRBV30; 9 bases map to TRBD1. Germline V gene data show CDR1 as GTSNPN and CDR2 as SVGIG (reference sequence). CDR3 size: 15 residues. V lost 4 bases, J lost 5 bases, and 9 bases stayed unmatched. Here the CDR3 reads CAWTVQGARRNTIYF. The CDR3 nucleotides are TGTGCCTGGACCGTACAGGGGGCTCGAAGAAACACCATATATTTT.

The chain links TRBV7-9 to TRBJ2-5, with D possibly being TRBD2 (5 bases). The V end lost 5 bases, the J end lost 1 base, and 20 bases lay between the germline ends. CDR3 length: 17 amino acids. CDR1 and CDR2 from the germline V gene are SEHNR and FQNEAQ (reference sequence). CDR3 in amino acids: CASSRGLQPVPQETQYF. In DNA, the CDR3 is TGTGCCAGCAGCAGAGGGTTGCAACCAGTCCCCCAAGAGACCCAGTACTTC.

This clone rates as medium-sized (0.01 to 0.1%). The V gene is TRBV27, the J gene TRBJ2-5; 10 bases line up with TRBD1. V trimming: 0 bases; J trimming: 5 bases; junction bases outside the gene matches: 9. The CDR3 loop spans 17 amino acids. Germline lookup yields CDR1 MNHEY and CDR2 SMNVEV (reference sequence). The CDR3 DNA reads TGTGCCAGCAGTTTATCGTGGGGGACAGGGGCCGTGGAGACCCAGTACTTC. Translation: CASSLSWGTGAVETQYF.

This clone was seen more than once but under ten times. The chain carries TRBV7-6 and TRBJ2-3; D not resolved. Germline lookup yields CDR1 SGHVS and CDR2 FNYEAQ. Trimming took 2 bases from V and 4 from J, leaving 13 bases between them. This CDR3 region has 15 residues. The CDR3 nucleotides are TGTGCCAGCAGCTTACTTCCGGGTGCCCCAGATACGCAGTATTTT. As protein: CASSLLPGAPDTQYF.

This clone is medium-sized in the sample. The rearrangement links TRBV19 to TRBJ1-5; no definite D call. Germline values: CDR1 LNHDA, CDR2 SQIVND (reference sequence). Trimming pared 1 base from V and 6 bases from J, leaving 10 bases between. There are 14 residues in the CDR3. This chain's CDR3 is CASSIVAGIQPQHF. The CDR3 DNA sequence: TGTGCCAGTAGTATAGTGGCGGGGATTCAGCCCCAGCATTTT.